This TCR beta chain emerged from a study of early T cells in non-severe SARS-CoV-2 infection. TCRdb re-called the 5' RACE reads with MiXCR, one entry per CDR3 protein. The data show tens of thousands of distinct CDR3 sequences, 5.5% to 6% seen once. This clonotype was recorded at least ten times. The receptor comes from an adult who was a healthcare worker with PCR-confirmed SARS-CoV-2 infection or an uninfected control (not recorded which). The sequencing sample was made of whole blood.

DNA of the CDR3: TGTGCCAGCAACGAAGACGGGTCACGGGAGACCCAGTACTTC. Its protein is CASNEDGSRETQYF. The chain links TRBV6-5 to TRBJ2-5; D gene unclear. V lost 7 bases to trimming and J lost 5 bases, with 17 bases between them. This CDR3 is built from 14 residues. The V gene's germline CDR1 is MNHEY and CDR2 SVGAGI.